This TCR beta chain was observed in a study of regulatory T cells in long-lasting Graves disease. Library construction for TCR beta used iRepertoire HTBI primers and Arm-PCR of CDR3 regions. MiXCR was run by TCRdb on the multiplex PCR reads, yielding one entry per CDR3 protein. The data show roughly 500,000 distinct CDR3 sequences, around 15% seen once. This CDR3 has 15 amino acids. The V end lost 6 bases, the J end lost 7 bases, and 18 bases lay between the germline ends. The germline V gene has CDR1 MNHEY and CDR2 SMNVEV (reference sequence). This clonotype turned up a few times. Its target is not known. Time point specified: newly diagnosed GD, antithyroid drugs for less than 3 months. The TCR library was prepared using RNA isolated from PBMCs. Study-wide points: Peripheral blood alone, not thyroid tissue, underwent study.

The same specimen was also included in a second study, on T cells in Graves' hyperthyroidism and ophthalmopathy.

The source material was peripheral blood mononuclear cells (PBMCs), sampled at new diagnosis, from a patient treated with antithyroid drugs. The TCR sequence derives from a woman aged 50 to 60 with Graves disease. The chain employs TRBV27 and TRBJ1-4; D remains unclear. The CDR3 reads CASRSDLFGGEKLFF. The CDR3 DNA follows: TGTGCCAGCAGGTCCGACCTCTTTGGAGGTGAAAAACTGTTTTTT.